This is a list of T cell receptor beta chains from one sample in a study of blood T cell repertoires in COVID-19. The table came from immunoSEQ multiplex PCR; TCRdb's copy has only in-frame clones and leaves some out. Of about 88,000 clones in the sample, about 88% are singletons; the top ten hold about 2.7%. The material sequenced was peripheral blood. The receptors here all came from a woman of 80 years or more with acute or convalescent COVID-19. Both conserved end residues are part of each CDR3. Each record gives: clone size, CDR3 length, J gene, D gene, V gene, CDR3 DNA, CDR3 protein. A D gene is named only where the DNA matches it firmly. Only part of the rows carry a size: once, few, many, or a class if the clone is expanded.

-,12,TRBJ1-2,TRBD1,TRBV29-1,TGCAGCGGAGGACAGGGGGCAGCTGGCTACACCTTC,CSGGQGAAGYTF
-,15,TRBJ2-3,-,TRBV7-8,TGTGCCAGCAGCCAAAGGTGGAGGGCAGAGGATACGCAGTATTTT,CASSQRWRAEDTQYF
-,13,TRBJ1-6,-,TRBV4-3,TGCGCCAGCAGCCAAGATCTCTCGTCACCCCTCCACTTT,CASSQDLSSPLHF
-,18,TRBJ2-3,-,TRBV5-1,TGCGCCAGCAGCTTGTCCCCCTCGGGTAGCGGTGGCACAGATACGCAGTATTTT,CASSLSPSGSGGTDTQYF
-,16,TRBJ2-3,TRBD2,TRBV18,TGTGCCAGCTCAGGTCGAGTAGCGGGAGCTGGAGATACGCAGTATTTT,CASSGRVAGAGDTQYF
-,11,TRBJ2-4,-,TRBV7-8,TGTGCCAGCAGCCCGGGAAACATTCAGTACTTC,CASSPGNIQYF
-,16,TRBJ2-5,-,TRBV4-3,TGCGCCAGCAGCCAAGATACGTCTGGGGCCGGGGAGACCCAGTACTTC,CASSQDTSGAGETQYF
-,15,TRBJ2-3,-,TRBV3-1/TRBV3-2,TGTGCCAGCAGCCCTGATTGGGGGGGCACAGATACGCAGTATTTT,CASSPDWGGTDTQYF
-,12,TRBJ2-5,-,TRBV27,TGTGCCGGCCTTAGGAGGCAAGAGACCCAGTACTTC,CAGLRRQETQYF
once,15,TRBJ2-2,-,TRBV24-1,TGTGCCACCAGTGACCCTTCTAGCGTCGCCGGGGAGCTGTTTTTT,CATSDPSSVAGELFF
-,17,TRBJ1-1,-,TRBV6-1,TGTGCCAGCAGTGCCATCGGGACACAGCCGATCTCGACTGAAGCTTTCTTT,CASSAIGTQPISTEAFF
-,16,TRBJ2-5,TRBD2,TRBV3-1/TRBV3-2,TGTGCCAGCAGCCAAGGACTAGCGGGAGTGGGCGAGACCCAGTACTTC,CASSQGLAGVGETQYF
-,16,TRBJ1-2,TRBD1,TRBV3-1/TRBV3-2,TGTGCCAGCAGCCAAGATCACATGACAGGGGACTATGGCTACACCTTC,CASSQDHMTGDYGYTF
-,15,TRBJ2-7,TRBD2,TRBV5-1,TGCGCCAGCAGCTTCCTAGCGGGAGAGCACTACGAGCAGTACTTC,CASSFLAGEHYEQYF
-,10,TRBJ1-2,-,TRBV6-4,TGTGCCGGCCTTCTTTTAGGCTACACCTTC,CAGLLLGYTF
-,14,TRBJ1-6,-,TRBV6-2/TRBV6-3,TGTGCCAGCAGTATTACAGGGAGACAGTCACCCCTCCACTTT,CASSITGRQSPLHF
-,14,TRBJ2-7,-,TRBV27,TGTGCCAGCAGTTTAACCCAGGGATCCTACGAGCAGTACTTC,CASSLTQGSYEQYF
-,13,TRBJ1-1,-,TRBV19,TGTGCCAGTAGTCAAAACCTCGGGACAGAAGCTTTCTTT,CASSQNLGTEAFF
few,14,TRBJ1-5,-,TRBV2,TGTGCCAGCAGGGACAGCCTCGCTTGGGAGCCCCAGCATTTT,CASRDSLAWEPQHF
-,14,TRBJ2-7,TRBD1,TRBV3-1/TRBV3-2,TGTGCCAGCAGCTCCACAGGGGCCGGCTACGAGCAGTACTTC,CASSSTGAGYEQYF
-,14,TRBJ2-3,-,TRBV6-5,TGTGCCAGCAGCCCGACACAAAGCACAGATACGCAGTATTTT,CASSPTQSTDTQYF
-,15,TRBJ2-1,TRBD1,TRBV7-9,TGTGCCAGCAGCTGGCCCGGGACAGCCATCAATGAGCAGTTCTTC,CASSWPGTAINEQFF
-,14,TRBJ2-5,TRBD2,TRBV29-1,TGCAGCGTTGAAGTAGCGGGGGGGCTAGAGACCCAGTACTTC,CSVEVAGGLETQYF
-,14,TRBJ1-1,-,TRBV6-6,TGTGCCAGCAGCCGGGACTTACTTAACACTGAAGCTTTCTTT,CASSRDLLNTEAFF
-,14,TRBJ1-1,TRBD1,TRBV7-9,TGTGCCAGCAGCTACCTACAGGGGGCGTATGAAGCTTTCTTT,CASSYLQGAYEAFF
-,14,TRBJ2-3,TRBD1,TRBV6-2/TRBV6-3,TGTGCCAGCAGTTCCGGGACAGGGTCATATACGCAGTATTTT,CASSSGTGSYTQYF
few,13,TRBJ1-2,TRBD1,TRBV6-4,TGTGCCAGCAGCTTGACAGGGAACTATGGCTACACCTTC,CASSLTGNYGYTF
few,16,TRBJ2-5,-,TRBV5-4,TGTGCCAGCAGCTCACGTTGGGGGGGGCAGGGAGAGACCCAGTACTTC,CASSSRWGGQGETQYF
-,16,TRBJ1-1,TRBD1,TRBV18,TGTGCCAGCTCACCCCAACGACAGGGCCTGAACACTGAAGCTTTCTTT,CASSPQRQGLNTEAFF
few,15,TRBJ1-4,TRBD1,TRBV15,TGTGCCACCAGCAGAGGGGGACAGGGGAATGAAAAACTGTTTTTT,CATSRGGQGNEKLFF
-,16,TRBJ1-5,-,TRBV5-4,TGTGCCAGCAGCTTGGGCCCGCAGGGTAGCAATCAGCCCCAGCATTTT,CASSLGPQGSNQPQHF
-,12,TRBJ1-1,-,TRBV28,TGTGCCAGCAAACAGGGTGACACTGAAGCTTTCTTT,CASKQGDTEAFF
-,15,TRBJ2-2,TRBD2,TRBV13,TGTGCCAGCAGCTTTCGGGCGGGGGGCACCGGGGAGCTGTTTTTT,CASSFRAGGTGELFF
-,16,TRBJ1-5,TRBD1,TRBV2,TGTGCCAGCGGATCAGAGACAGGGGTGCGTAGTACGCCCCAGCATTTT,CASGSETGVRSTPQHF
-,16,TRBJ1-6,TRBD1,TRBV19,TGTGCCAGTAGGAATCAGGGGGTGTCCTATAATTCACCCCTCCACTTT,CASRNQGVSYNSPLHF
-,16,TRBJ2-3,TRBD2,TRBV4-1,TGCGCCAGCAGCCTAAGACTAGCGCTGGAGGTGGAGTCGCAGTATTTT,CASSLRLALEVESQYF
-,15,TRBJ1-4,-,TRBV18,TGTGCCAGCTCACCACCGGAGGGGAGGAGTGAAAAACTGTTTTTT,CASSPPEGRSEKLFF
-,15,TRBJ1-6,-,TRBV18,TGTGCCAGCTCACCCCTGGGAGGGCGTAATTCACCCCTCCACTTT,CASSPLGGRNSPLHF
once,16,TRBJ1-3,TRBD1,TRBV9,TGTGCCAGCAGCGTTAGTGGGACAGGCTCTGGAAACACCATATATTTT,CASSVSGTGSGNTIYF
-,16,TRBJ2-2,-,TRBV4-1,TGCGCCAGCAGCCAAGGACAGGTGGCCCCCCCCCGGGAGCTGTTTTTT,CASSQGQVAPPRELFF
-,14,TRBJ1-5,-,TRBV2,TGTGCCAGCAGTGCTCAGGATAGCAATCAGCCCCAGCATTTT,CASSAQDSNQPQHF
-,16,TRBJ1-2,TRBD1,TRBV5-6,TGTGCCAGCACCTTCCGTCTAGGACAGGGGGGGTATGGCTACACCTTC,CASTFRLGQGGYGYTF
-,13,TRBJ1-2,-,TRBV28,TGTGCCAGCAGGCCGGGTCCCGGCCAAGGCTACACCTTC,CASRPGPGQGYTF
-,18,TRBJ2-3,-,TRBV12-1,TGTGCCAGCAGCTTCCTAGCGGATTCTTCTCAAAGCACAGATACGCAGTATTTT,CASSFLADSSQSTDTQYF
-,15,TRBJ2-3,TRBD2,TRBV7-3,TGTGCCAGCAGCCCCGGGACTAGCGGCACAGATACGCAGTATTTT,CASSPGTSGTDTQYF